The entry below gives a single T cell receptor beta chain sequence along with its context. The entry originates in a study of blood T cell repertoires in COVID-19. Study overall: COVID-19 samples, acute and convalescent, were from the United States, Italy and Spain. PBMCs, B-cell-depleted T cells, or T cells provided the cDNA or gDNA that made up the material.

CDR3 length: 14 amino acids. The V segment lost 5 bases and the J segment 8 bases; nucleotides outside the gene matches: 4. Germline CDR1 SEHNR, CDR2 FQNEAQ (reference sequence). TCRdb's copy holds only in-frame clones and misses some; the assay was immunoSEQ multiplex PCR. The table lists 54,000 or so clones, roughly 88% of them singletons. The V call is TRBV7-9, the J call TRBJ1-6, with 9 bases matching TRBD1. The sequence came from a woman of 80 years or more with acute or convalescent COVID-19. The specimen was peripheral blood. As DNA, the CDR3 is TGTGCCAGCAGCATTACAGGGGGCGATTCACCCCTCCACTTT. Its protein product is CASSITGGDSPLHF.